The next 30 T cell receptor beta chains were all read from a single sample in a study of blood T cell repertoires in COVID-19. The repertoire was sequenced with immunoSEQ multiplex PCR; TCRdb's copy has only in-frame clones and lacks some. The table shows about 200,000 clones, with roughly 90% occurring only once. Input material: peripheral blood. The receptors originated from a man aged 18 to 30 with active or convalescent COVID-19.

CDR3 bases: TGTGCCAGCAGTGCCGAGGGCGGAAACGGGGACACTGAAGCTTTCTTT. This translates into CASSAEGGNGDTEAFF. The chain joins TRBV9 to TRBJ1-1, with D hard to call. CDR3 length: 16 residues. The V gene lost 5 bases and the J gene lost 3 bases, with 20 bases spanning the gap. The germline V gene encodes CDR1 SGDLS and CDR2 YYNGEE.

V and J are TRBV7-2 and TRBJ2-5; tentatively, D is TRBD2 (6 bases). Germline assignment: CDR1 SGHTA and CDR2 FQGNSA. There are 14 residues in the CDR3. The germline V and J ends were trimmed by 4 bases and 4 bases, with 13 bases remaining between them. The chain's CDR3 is CASSSAGTVETQYF. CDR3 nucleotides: TGTGCCAGCAGCTCCGCCGGGACTGTAGAGACCCAGTACTTC.

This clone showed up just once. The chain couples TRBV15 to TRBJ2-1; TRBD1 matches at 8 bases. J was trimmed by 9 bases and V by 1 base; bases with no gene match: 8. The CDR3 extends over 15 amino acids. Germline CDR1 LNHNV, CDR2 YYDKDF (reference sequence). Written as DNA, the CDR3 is TGTGCCACCAGCAGAGCCCAGGGGGCCCCCAGTGAGCAGTTCTTC. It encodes CATSRAQGAPSEQFF.

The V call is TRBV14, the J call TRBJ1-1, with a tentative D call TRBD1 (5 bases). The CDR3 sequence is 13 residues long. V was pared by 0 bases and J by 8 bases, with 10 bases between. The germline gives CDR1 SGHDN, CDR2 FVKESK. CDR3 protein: CASSQDVGGEAFF. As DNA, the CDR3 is TGTGCCAGCAGCCAAGACGTGGGGGGGGAAGCTTTCTTT.

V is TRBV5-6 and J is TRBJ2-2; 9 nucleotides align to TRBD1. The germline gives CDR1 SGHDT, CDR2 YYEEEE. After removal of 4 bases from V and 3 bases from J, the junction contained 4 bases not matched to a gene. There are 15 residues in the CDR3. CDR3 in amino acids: CASSGGTGYTGELFF. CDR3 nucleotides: TGTGCCAGCAGCGGCGGGACAGGGTACACCGGGGAGCTGTTTTTT.

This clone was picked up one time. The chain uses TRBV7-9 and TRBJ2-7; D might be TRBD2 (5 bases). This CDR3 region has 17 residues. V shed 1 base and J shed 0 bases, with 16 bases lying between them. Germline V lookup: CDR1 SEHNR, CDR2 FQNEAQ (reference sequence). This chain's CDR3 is CASSLVGRGSSSYEQYF. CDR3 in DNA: TGTGCCAGCAGCTTAGTCGGCCGGGGTAGCAGCTCCTACGAGCAGTACTTC.

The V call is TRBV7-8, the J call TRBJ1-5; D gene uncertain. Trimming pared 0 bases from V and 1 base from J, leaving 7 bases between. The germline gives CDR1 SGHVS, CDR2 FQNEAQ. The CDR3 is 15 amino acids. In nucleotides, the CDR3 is TGTGCCAGCAGCTTAGCCGACGGGAGCAATCAGCCCCAGCATTTT. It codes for CASSLADGSNQPQHF.

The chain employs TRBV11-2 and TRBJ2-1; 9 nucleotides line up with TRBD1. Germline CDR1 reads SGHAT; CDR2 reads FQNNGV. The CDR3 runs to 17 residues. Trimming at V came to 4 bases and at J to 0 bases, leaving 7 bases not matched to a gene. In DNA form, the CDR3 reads TGTGCCAGCAGCTCCACCGGGACAGGGAACTCCTACAATGAGCAGTTCTTC. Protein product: CASSSTGTGNSYNEQFF.

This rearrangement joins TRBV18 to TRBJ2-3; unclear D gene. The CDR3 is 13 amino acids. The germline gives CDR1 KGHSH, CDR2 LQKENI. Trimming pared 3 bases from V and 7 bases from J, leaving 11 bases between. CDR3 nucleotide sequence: TGTGCCAGCTCACCCCCGGAGACGAATACGCAGTATTTT. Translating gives CASSPPETNTQYF.

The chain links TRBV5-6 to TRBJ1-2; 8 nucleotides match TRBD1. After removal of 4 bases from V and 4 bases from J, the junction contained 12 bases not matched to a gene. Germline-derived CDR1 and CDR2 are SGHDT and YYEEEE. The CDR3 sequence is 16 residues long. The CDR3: CASSPGRRGHIYGYTF. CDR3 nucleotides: TGTGCCAGCAGCCCCGGCCGCAGGGGGCACATCTATGGCTACACCTTC.

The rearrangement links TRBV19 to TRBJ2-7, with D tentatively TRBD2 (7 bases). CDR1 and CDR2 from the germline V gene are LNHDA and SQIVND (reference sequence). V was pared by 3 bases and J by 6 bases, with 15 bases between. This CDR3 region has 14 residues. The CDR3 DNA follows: TGTGCCAGTAGTATTGGGGGGGGCTCAATCGAGCAGTACTTC. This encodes CASSIGGGSIEQYF.

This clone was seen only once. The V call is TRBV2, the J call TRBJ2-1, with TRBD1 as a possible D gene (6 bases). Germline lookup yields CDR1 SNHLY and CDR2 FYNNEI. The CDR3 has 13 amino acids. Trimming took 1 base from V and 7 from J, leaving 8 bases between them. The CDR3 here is CASSEGRGNEQFF. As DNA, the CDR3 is TGTGCCAGCAGTGAAGGCAGGGGTAATGAGCAGTTCTTC.

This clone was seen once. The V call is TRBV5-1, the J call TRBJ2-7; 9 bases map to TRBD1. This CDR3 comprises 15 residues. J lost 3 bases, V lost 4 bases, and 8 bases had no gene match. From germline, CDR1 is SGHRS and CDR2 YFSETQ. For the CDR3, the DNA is TGCGCCAGCAGCACCCGGACAGGGGCCTTCTACGAGCAGTACTTC. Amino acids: CASSTRTGAFYEQYF.

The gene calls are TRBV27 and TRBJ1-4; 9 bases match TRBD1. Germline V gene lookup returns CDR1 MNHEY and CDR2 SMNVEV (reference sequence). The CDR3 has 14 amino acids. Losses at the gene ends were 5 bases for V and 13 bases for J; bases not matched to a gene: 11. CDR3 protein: CASSHRTGAKTLFF. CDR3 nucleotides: TGTGCCAGCAGTCATCGGACAGGGGCCAAGACACTGTTTTTT. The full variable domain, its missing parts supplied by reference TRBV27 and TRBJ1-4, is EAQVTQNPRYLITVTGKKLTVTCSQNMNHEYMSWYRQDPGLGLRQIYYSMNVEVTDKGDVPEGYKVSRKEKRNFPLILESPSPNQTSLYFCASSHRTGAKTLFFGSGTQLSVL.

This CDR3 reads CASSHNSRAYEQYF. CDR3 nucleotides: TGTGCCAGCAGCCACAATAGCAGGGCCTACGAGCAGTACTTC. This chain uses TRBV3-1 (or the pseudogene TRBV3-2) with TRBJ2-7; a possible D gene is TRBD1 (5 bases). Germline V CDR1 and CDR2: LGHDT, YNNKEL (reference sequence). The CDR3 length is 14 residues. Trimming took 3 bases from V and 2 from J, leaving 11 bases between them.

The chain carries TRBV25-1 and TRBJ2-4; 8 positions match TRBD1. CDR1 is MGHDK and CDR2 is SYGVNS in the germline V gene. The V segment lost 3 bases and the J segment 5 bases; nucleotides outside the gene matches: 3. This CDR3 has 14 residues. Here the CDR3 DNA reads TGTGCCAGCAGTGACGACAGGGGCGAAAACATTCAGTACTTC. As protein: CASSDDRGENIQYF.

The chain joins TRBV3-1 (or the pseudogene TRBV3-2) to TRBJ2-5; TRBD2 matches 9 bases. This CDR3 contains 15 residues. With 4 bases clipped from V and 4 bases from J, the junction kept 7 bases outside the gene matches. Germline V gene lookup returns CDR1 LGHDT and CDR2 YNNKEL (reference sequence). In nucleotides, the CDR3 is TGTGCCAGCAGCCCTGCTGGGACTAGCCGAGAGACCCAGTACTTC. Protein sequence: CASSPAGTSRETQYF.

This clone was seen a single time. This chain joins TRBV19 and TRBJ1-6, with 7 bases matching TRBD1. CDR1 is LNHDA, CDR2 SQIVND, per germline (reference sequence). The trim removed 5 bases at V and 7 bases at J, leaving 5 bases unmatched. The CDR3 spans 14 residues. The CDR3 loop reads CASSSGTVNSPLHF. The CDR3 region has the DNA TGTGCCAGTAGTTCCGGGACAGTAAATTCACCCCTCCACTTT.

The CDR3 DNA is TGTGCCAGCAGCGCCGGGACAGAAGACTTCAATCAGCCCCAGCATTTT. It translates to CASSAGTEDFNQPQHF. The chain is built from TRBV5-6 and TRBJ1-5; 7 positions agree with TRBD1. Unmatched junction bases numbered 10, after V lost 4 bases and J lost 3 bases. This CDR3 spans 16 amino acids. Germline V gives CDR1 SGHDT, CDR2 YYEEEE.

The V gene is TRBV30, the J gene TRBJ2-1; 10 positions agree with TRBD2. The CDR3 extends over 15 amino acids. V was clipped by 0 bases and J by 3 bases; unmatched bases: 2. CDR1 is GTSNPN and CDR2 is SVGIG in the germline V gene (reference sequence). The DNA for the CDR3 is TGTGCCTGGAGTGTATGGACTAGCGGCTACAATGAGCAGTTCTTC. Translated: CAWSVWTSGYNEQFF. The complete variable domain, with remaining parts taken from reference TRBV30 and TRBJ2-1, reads SQTIHQWPATLVQPVGSPLSLECTVEGTSNPNLYWYRQAAGRGLQLLFYSVGIGQISSEVPQNLSASRPQDRQFILSSKKLLLSDSGFYLCAWSVWTSGYNEQFFGPGTRLTVL.

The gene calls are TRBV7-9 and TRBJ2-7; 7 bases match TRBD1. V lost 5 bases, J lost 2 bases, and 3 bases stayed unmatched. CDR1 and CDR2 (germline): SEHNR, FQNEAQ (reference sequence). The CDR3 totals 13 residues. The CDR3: CASSDTGAYEQYF. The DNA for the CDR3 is TGTGCCAGCAGCGATACAGGGGCCTACGAGCAGTACTTC.

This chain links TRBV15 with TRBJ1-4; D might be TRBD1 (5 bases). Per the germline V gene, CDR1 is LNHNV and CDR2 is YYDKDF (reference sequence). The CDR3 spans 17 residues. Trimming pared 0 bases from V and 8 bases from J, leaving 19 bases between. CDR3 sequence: CATSRDEKTGRGEKLFF. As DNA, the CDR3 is TGTGCCACCAGCAGAGATGAGAAAACCGGACGGGGGGAAAAACTGTTTTTT.

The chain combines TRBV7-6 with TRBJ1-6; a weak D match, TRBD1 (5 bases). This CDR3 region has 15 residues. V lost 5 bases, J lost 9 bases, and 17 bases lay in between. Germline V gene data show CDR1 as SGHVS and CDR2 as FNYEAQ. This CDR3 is CASSPRDGRSSPLHF. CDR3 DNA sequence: TGTGCCAGCAGCCCGCGGGACGGGCGGAGTTCACCCCTCCACTTT.

Here the CDR3 reads CASTSGTGELYEQYF. The CDR3 DNA reads as TGTGCCAGCACCTCAGGGACAGGCGAATTATACGAGCAGTACTTC. V and J are TRBV27 and TRBJ2-7; TRBD1 matches 8 bases. V lost 7 bases and J lost 4; bases outside the gene matches: 12. The CDR3 runs 15 residues. The germline V gene has CDR1 MNHEY and CDR2 SMNVEV (reference sequence).

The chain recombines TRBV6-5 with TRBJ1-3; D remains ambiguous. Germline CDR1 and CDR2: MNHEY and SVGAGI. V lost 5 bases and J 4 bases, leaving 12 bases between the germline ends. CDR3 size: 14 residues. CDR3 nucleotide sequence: TGTGCCAGCAGTCATGGGGAGGCAGGAAACACCATATATTTT. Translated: CASSHGEAGNTIYF.

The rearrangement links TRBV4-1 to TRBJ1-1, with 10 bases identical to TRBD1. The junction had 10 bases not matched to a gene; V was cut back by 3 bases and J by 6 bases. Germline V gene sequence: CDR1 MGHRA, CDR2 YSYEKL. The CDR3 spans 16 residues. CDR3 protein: CASSQNRDRGSAEAFF. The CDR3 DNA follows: TGCGCCAGCAGCCAGAACCGGGACAGGGGATCGGCTGAAGCTTTCTTT.

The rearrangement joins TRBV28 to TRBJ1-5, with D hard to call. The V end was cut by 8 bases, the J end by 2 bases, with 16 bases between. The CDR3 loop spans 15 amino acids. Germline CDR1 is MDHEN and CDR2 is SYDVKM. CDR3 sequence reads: CASCPGLIGNQPQHF. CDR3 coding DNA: TGTGCCAGCTGTCCGGGTTTGATTGGCAATCAGCCCCAGCATTTT.

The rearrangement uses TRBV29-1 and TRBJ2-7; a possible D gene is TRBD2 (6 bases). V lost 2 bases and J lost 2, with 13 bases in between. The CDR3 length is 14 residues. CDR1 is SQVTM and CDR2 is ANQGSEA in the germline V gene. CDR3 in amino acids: CSVEIRDSTYEQYF. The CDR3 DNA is TGCAGCGTTGAAATCCGGGACTCCACCTACGAGCAGTACTTC.

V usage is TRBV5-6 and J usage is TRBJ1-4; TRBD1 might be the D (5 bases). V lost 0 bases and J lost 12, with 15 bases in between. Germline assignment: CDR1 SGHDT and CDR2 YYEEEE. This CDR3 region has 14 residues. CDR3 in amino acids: CASSLVDKQRELFF. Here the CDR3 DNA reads TGTGCCAGCAGCTTGGTGGACAAACAACGGGAACTGTTTTTT.

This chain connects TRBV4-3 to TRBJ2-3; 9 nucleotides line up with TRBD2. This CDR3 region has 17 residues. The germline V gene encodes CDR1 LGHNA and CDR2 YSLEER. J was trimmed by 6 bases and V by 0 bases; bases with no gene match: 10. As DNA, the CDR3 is TGCGCCAGCAGCCAAGACAGCCGGCTAGCGGGAAGGGATACGCAGTATTTT. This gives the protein CASSQDSRLAGRDTQYF.